This T cell receptor beta chain is from a study of T cells in Graves' hyperthyroidism and ophthalmopathy. RNA transcripts were the template for amplifying TCR beta CDR3 regions. First-round RT-PCR with HTBI primers amplified the TCR CDR3 region. TCRdb itself ran the multiplex PCR reads through MiXCR, one entry per CDR3 protein. The data show hundreds of thousands of distinct CDR3 sequences, 14% seen once. Germline V gives CDR1 MDHEN, CDR2 SYDVKM. V lost 4 bases, J lost 0 bases, and 10 bases lay in between. This CDR3 is 15 amino acids long. The sample holds many counts of this clonotype. The chain uses TRBV28 and TRBJ2-4; D may be TRBD1 (5 bases). Input material: blood. The TCR originated in a woman aged 18-30 years with Graves' hyperthyroidism. Written as DNA, the CDR3 is TGTGCCAGCAGTTCCCAGGGTCTAGCCAAAAACATTCAGTACTTC. Its protein is CASSSQGLAKNIQYF.